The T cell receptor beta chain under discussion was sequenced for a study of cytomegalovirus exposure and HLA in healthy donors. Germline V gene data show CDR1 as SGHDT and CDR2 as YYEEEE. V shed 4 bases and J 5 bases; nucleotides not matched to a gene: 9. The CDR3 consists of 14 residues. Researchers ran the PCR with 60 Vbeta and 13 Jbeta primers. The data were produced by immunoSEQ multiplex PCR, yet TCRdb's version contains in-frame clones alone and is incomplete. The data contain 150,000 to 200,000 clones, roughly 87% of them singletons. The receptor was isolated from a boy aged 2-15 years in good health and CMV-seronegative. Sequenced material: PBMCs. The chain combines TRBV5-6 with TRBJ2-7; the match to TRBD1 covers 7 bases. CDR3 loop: CASSRTGVGDEQYF. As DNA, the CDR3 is TGTGCCAGCAGCAGAACAGGGGTCGGGGACGAGCAGTACTTC.